The next 27 T cell receptor beta chains were all read from a single sample in a study of OX40 agonist ivuxolimab in advanced cancers. Libraries were prepared by immunoSEQ multiplex PCR; TCRdb keeps only in-frame clonotypes and omits some of them. Here the sample spans about 24,000 clones, 78% being singletons. Sample: CD4+ or CD8+ T cells sorted from blood, taken in a trial of the OX40 agonist ivuxolimab. These receptors came from an adult with an advanced solid tumor such as melanoma, head and neck, liver or kidney cancer.

This clone was detected a few times. V gene TRBV5-1 combines with J gene TRBJ1-2, with 10 bases lining up with TRBD1. The CDR3 length is 15 residues. The J segment lost 9 bases and the V segment lost 5 bases, leaving 13 bases of the junction unmatched. Germline V lookup: CDR1 SGHRS, CDR2 YFSETQ. CDR3 loop: CASRNAGTGDRSYTF. Here the CDR3 DNA reads TGCGCCAGCAGGAATGCCGGGACAGGGGATAGGAGCTACACCTTC.

The V and J genes are TRBV29-1 and TRBJ2-1; TRBD2 aligns across 11 bases. Germline-derived CDR1 and CDR2 are SQVTM and ANQGSEA. The CDR3 totals 14 residues. V lost 4 bases to trimming and J lost 10 bases; unmatched junction nucleotides: 9. The CDR3 loop reads CSVGLAGGTGEQFF. In DNA, the CDR3 is TGCAGCGTTGGGCTAGCGGGGGGCACGGGGGAGCAGTTCTTC.

V gene TRBV18 combines with J gene TRBJ2-6; D is perhaps TRBD1 (6 bases). The CDR3 spans 16 residues. Trimming stripped 3 bases from V and 4 bases from J, with 13 bases between. Germline-derived CDR1 and CDR2 are KGHSH and LQKENI. The CDR3 DNA reads as TGTGCCAGCTCACCCGGACAGATCACGGGGGCCAACGTCCTGACTTTC. Protein product: CASSPGQITGANVLTF.

The rearrangement links TRBV7-2 to TRBJ2-3; D may be TRBD2 (6 bases). With 4 bases removed from V and 1 base from J, the gap between germline ends came to 15 bases. In germline, CDR1 is SGHTA, CDR2 FQGNSA. This CDR3 has 16 residues. The DNA for the CDR3 is TGTGCCAGCAGCTACGGGTACGGGAGAGGCACAGATACGCAGTATTTT. It codes for CASSYGYGRGTDTQYF.

This chain joins TRBV7-2 and TRBJ2-7; possibly TRBD1 for D (6 bases). The CDR3 runs 15 residues. The V gene lost 1 base and the J gene lost 0 bases, with 10 bases spanning the gap. The germline V gene has CDR1 SGHTA and CDR2 FQGNSA. CDR3: CASSLVQTGSYEQYF. Here the CDR3 DNA reads TGTGCCAGCAGCTTAGTGCAGACAGGCTCCTACGAGCAGTACTTC. The full variable domain, in which reference TRBV7-2 and TRBJ2-7 provide the parts outside the CDR3, is GAGVSQSPSNKVTEKGKDVELRCDPISGHTALYWYRQSLGQGLEFLIYFQGNSAPDKSGLPSDRFSAERTGGSVSTLTIQRTQQEDSAVYLCASSLVQTGSYEQYFGPGTRLTVT.

The chain joins TRBV5-4 to TRBJ2-5, with 10 bases that match TRBD1. CDR1 is SGHNT, CDR2 YYREEE, per germline (reference sequence). The CDR3 loop spans 14 amino acids. J was trimmed by 5 bases and V by 6 bases; bases with no gene match: 7. The CDR3 loop is CASTWDRGMETQYF. CDR3 in DNA: TGTGCCAGCACCTGGGACAGGGGTATGGAGACCCAGTACTTC.

The CDR3 coding sequence is TGTGCCAGCAGGTCGGGGCGGGAGGGCCCCTACGAGCAGTACTTC. Protein: CASRSGREGPYEQYF. The V and J genes are TRBV6-6 and TRBJ2-7; TRBD2 matches at 9 bases. The CDR3 totals 15 residues. Trimming took 6 bases from V and 2 from J; bases not matched to a gene: 8. Germline assignment: CDR1 MNHNY and CDR2 SVGAGI (reference sequence).

The rearrangement joins TRBV18 to TRBJ2-1; D is perhaps TRBD2 (7 bases). V was clipped by 0 bases and J by 6 bases, with 15 bases between them. CDR3 length: 16 amino acids. The germline CDR1 and CDR2 sequences are KGHSH and LQKENI. CDR3 in DNA: TGTGCCAGCTCACCACCGGGGAGGGGGTATGGCAATGAGCAGTTCTTC. This translates into CASSPPGRGYGNEQFF.

The DNA of the CDR3 is TGTGCCAGCAGTGGACAGGGGAACAGCAATCAGCCCCAGCATTTT. This codes for CASSGQGNSNQPQHF. The chain joins TRBV2 to TRBJ1-5, with TRBD1 identical over 8 bases. Germline V gives CDR1 SNHLY, CDR2 FYNNEI. This CDR3 spans 15 amino acids. The J segment lost 1 base and the V segment lost 4 bases, leaving 3 bases of the junction unmatched.

The chain recombines TRBV30 with TRBJ1-6; D unresolved. Germline lookup yields CDR1 GTSNPN and CDR2 SVGIG (reference sequence). The V end lost 3 bases, the J end lost 7 bases, and 13 bases lay between the germline ends. The CDR3 has 14 residues. As DNA, the CDR3 is TGTGCCTGGAGCCTCGAGGTACGGAATTCACCCCTCCACTTT. This codes for CAWSLEVRNSPLHF.

The V and J genes are TRBV21-1 and TRBJ2-3; TRBD1, the table's D call, was not compared with the DNA. TRBV21-1 counts as a pseudogene. The CDR3 totals 18 residues. The CDR3 protein is CASSKVHLRAPSTDTQYF. Here the CDR3 DNA reads TGTGCCAGCAGCAAGGTCCACCTCAGGGCCCCCAGCACAGATACGCAGTATTTT.

The chain combines TRBV7-9 with TRBJ2-5, with 13 bases lining up with TRBD2. Per germline, CDR1 SEHNR and CDR2 FQNEAQ (reference sequence). The V and J ends lost 5 bases and 2 bases, in that order; junction bases with no gene match: 8. The CDR3 length is 17 residues. The CDR3 here is CASSAGLAGVLQETQYF. The CDR3 DNA reads as TGTGCCAGCAGCGCCGGACTAGCGGGGGTCCTTCAAGAGACCCAGTACTTC.

The gene calls are TRBV6-1 and TRBJ1-1; D is unresolved. Germline V gene data show CDR1 as MNHNS and CDR2 as SASEGT. V gave up 5 bases and J gave up 7 bases, with 11 bases separating them. The CDR3 spans 12 residues. In DNA, the CDR3 is TGTGCCAGCAGTCTTCGAACCGATGAAGCTTTCTTT. This codes for CASSLRTDEAFF.

CDR3 protein: CASLPDKGGYEQYF. CDR3 coding DNA: TGTGCCAGCCTCCCCGACAAGGGAGGCTACGAGCAGTACTTC. This chain uses TRBV6-1 with TRBJ2-7; perhaps TRBD2 as D (6 bases). The V and J ends lost 8 bases and 3 bases respectively, with 17 bases between them. CDR1 and CDR2 (germline): MNHNS, SASEGT. CDR3 length equals 14 residues.

The gene calls are TRBV7-9 and TRBJ2-5; the D is unclear. The CDR3 sequence is 12 residues long. The germline V and J ends were trimmed by 5 bases and 5 bases, with 9 bases remaining between them. From germline, CDR1 is SEHNR and CDR2 FQNEAQ (reference sequence). CDR3 loop: CASSRNAETQYF. The DNA for the CDR3 is TGTGCCAGCAGCCGTAACGCGGAGACCCAGTACTTC.

The chain links TRBV21-1 to TRBJ2-7; the table names TRBD1, a call not compared with the DNA. TRBV21-1 is noted as a pseudogene. The CDR3 is 17 amino acids. The CDR3 protein is CASSKTGTGIFVYEQYF. The CDR3 DNA reads TGTGCCAGCAGCAAAACCGGGACAGGGATTTTCGTGTACGAGCAGTACTTC.

This clone was counted a few times. This chain links TRBV11-1 with TRBJ2-7, with TRBD1 matching over 9 bases. The CDR3 length is 11 residues. CDR1 SGHAT and CDR2 FQDESV come from the germline V gene (reference sequence). Trimming removed 11 bases from V and 3 bases from J; junction bases left unmatched: 2. CDR3: CASGQGYEQYF. The CDR3 DNA is TGTGCCTCGGGACAGGGCTACGAGCAGTACTTC.

The J gene is TRBJ2-1, the V gene TRBV7-9; 9 bases align to TRBD1. This CDR3 is built from 15 residues. Losses at the gene ends were 6 bases for V and 2 bases for J; bases not matched to a gene: 5. CDR1 is SEHNR and CDR2 is FQNEAQ in the germline V gene (reference sequence). The CDR3 DNA follows: TGTGCCAGCAGTCCTACAGGGGGCCCCTACAATGAGCAGTTCTTC. This codes for CASSPTGGPYNEQFF.

J is TRBJ1-1 and V is TRBV7-2; TRBD1 might be the D (5 bases). Trimming stripped 8 bases from V and 0 bases from J, with 13 bases between. CDR1 and CDR2 (germline): SGHTA, FQGNSA. The CDR3 sequence is 14 residues long. The CDR3: CASAPGLMNTEAFF. The CDR3 coding sequence is TGTGCCAGCGCCCCGGGACTGATGAACACTGAAGCTTTCTTT.

The sample holds a few counts of this clone. The CDR3 region has the DNA TGTGCCAGCACCATGTCGGGCTCTGGAAACACCATATATTTT. As protein: CASTMSGSGNTIYF. V and J are TRBV6-1 and TRBJ1-3; D gene ambiguous. CDR1 is MNHNS and CDR2 is SASEGT in the germline V gene. This CDR3 has 14 amino acids. V lost 7 bases, J lost 0 bases, and 10 bases lay in between.

The chain uses TRBV4-1 and TRBJ2-5; 10 nucleotides match TRBD2. The CDR3 length is 15 residues. The germline CDR1 and CDR2 sequences are MGHRA and YSYEKL. V lost 4 bases, J lost 0 bases, and 2 bases stayed unmatched. CDR3 in DNA: TGCGCCAGCAGCCGAGGACTAGCGGACCAAGAGACCCAGTACTTC. Translating it yields CASSRGLADQETQYF.

The gene calls are TRBV29-1 and TRBJ1-1, with TRBD1 as a possible D gene (5 bases). V lost 2 bases to trimming and J lost 1 base, with 8 bases between them. Germline-derived CDR1 and CDR2 are SQVTM and ANQGSEA. The CDR3 totals 13 residues. Here the CDR3 reads CSVERTQNTEAFF. The CDR3 nucleotides read TGCAGCGTTGAAAGGACACAGAACACTGAAGCTTTCTTT.

The chain is built from TRBV5-8 and TRBJ2-2; D is undetermined. The V end lost 0 bases, the J end lost 4 bases, and 7 bases lay between the germline ends. Germline V gene lookup returns CDR1 SGHTS and CDR2 YDEGEE. This CDR3 is 14 amino acids long. The CDR3: CASSLVRSTGELFF. The CDR3 nucleotides read TGTGCCAGCAGCTTGGTCCGGAGCACCGGGGAGCTGTTTTTT.

The genes are TRBV18 and TRBJ2-5; the D gene is possibly TRBD2 (5 bases). The CDR3 loop spans 16 amino acids. Germline values: CDR1 KGHSH, CDR2 LQKENI. The ends were cut back, 5 bases at V and 2 bases at J, with 18 bases in the middle. The DNA of the CDR3 is TGTGCCAGCTCATCCCTACGTCAAGGACTTCAAGAGACCCAGTACTTC. Amino acid sequence: CASSSLRQGLQETQYF.

The rearrangement joins TRBV6-6 to TRBJ1-1; D unresolved. Germline assignment: CDR1 MNHNY and CDR2 SVGAGI (reference sequence). This CDR3 is 14 amino acids long. The germline V and J ends were trimmed by 1 base and 1 base, with 7 bases remaining between them. The CDR3, as DNA: TGTGCCAGCAGTTACTGGGATAAGAACACTGAAGCTTTCTTT. Its translation is CASSYWDKNTEAFF.

V gene TRBV30 combines with J gene TRBJ2-5; 13 bases align to TRBD2. The CDR3 contains 15 residues. V lost 5 bases to trimming and J lost 7 bases; unmatched junction nucleotides: 10. The germline CDR1 and CDR2 sequences are GTSNPN and SVGIG (reference sequence). The CDR3 sequence is CAWAPGTSGVRTQYF. CDR3 in DNA: TGTGCCTGGGCTCCCGGGACTAGCGGGGTGAGGACCCAGTACTTC.

The chain employs TRBV6-6 and TRBJ2-7, with a tentative D call TRBD1 (6 bases). V dropped 7 bases and J dropped 4 bases, with 11 bases sitting between them. The CDR3 has 12 amino acids. Germline assignment: CDR1 MNHNY and CDR2 SVGAGI (reference sequence). The CDR3 reads CASKDRGYEQYF. The CDR3 nucleotides read TGTGCCAGCAAGGACAGAGGGTACGAGCAGTACTTC.